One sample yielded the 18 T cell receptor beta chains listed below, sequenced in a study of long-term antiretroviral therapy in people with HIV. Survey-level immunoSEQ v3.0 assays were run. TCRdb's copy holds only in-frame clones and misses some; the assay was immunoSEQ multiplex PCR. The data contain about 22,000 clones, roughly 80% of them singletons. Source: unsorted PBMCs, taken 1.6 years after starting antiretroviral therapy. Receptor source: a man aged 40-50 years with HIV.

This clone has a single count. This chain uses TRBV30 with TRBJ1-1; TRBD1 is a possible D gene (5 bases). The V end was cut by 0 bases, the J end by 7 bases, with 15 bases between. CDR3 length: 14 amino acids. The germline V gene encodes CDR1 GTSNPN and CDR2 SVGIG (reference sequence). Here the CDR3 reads CAWSVRGELFEAFF. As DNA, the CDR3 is TGTGCCTGGAGTGTACGGGGGGAGCTGTTTGAAGCTTTCTTT. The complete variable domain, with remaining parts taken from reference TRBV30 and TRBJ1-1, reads SQTIHQWPATLVQPVGSPLSLECTVEGTSNPNLYWYRQAAGRGLQLLFYSVGIGQISSEVPQNLSASRPQDRQFILSSKKLLLSDSGFYLCAWSVRGELFEAFFGQGTRLTVV.

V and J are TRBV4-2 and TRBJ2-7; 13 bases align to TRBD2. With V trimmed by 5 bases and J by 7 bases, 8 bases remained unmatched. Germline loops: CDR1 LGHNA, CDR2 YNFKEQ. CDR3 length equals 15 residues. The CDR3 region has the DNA TGTGCCAGCAGCGGACTAGCGGGAGCCCAAAGGGAGCAGTACTTC. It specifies CASSGLAGAQREQYF.

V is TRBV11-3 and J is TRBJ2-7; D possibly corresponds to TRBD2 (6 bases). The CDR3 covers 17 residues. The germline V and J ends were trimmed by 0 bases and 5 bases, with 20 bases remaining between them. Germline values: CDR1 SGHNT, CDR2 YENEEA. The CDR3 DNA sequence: TGTGCCAGCAGCTTAGATCTTCTAGAGTCACGGGGGAACGAGCAGTACTTC. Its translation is CASSLDLLESRGNEQYF.

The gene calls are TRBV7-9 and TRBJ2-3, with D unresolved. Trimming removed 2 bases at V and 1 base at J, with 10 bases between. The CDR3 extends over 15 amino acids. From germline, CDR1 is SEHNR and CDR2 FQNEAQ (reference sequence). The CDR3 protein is CASSLQGQGTDTQYF. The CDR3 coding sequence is TGTGCCAGCAGCTTACAAGGGCAGGGCACAGATACGCAGTATTTT.

DNA for the CDR3: TGTGCCAGCAGCTCCTTCCGGGAGGCCTCGGACGAGCAGTACTTC. Amino acids: CASSSFREASDEQYF. V gene TRBV5-4 combines with J gene TRBJ2-7, with 7 bases identical to TRBD2. Germline assignment: CDR1 SGHNT and CDR2 YYREEE (reference sequence). After removal of 3 bases from V and 5 bases from J, the junction contained 11 bases not matched to a gene. This CDR3 is built from 15 residues.

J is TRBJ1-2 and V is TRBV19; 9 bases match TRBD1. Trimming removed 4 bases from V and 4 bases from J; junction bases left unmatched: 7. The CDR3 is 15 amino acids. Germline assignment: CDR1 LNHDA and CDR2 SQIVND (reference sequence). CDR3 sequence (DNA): TGTGCCAGTAGTACCCAGGGACAGGGATCCTATGGCTACACCTTC. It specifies CASSTQGQGSYGYTF. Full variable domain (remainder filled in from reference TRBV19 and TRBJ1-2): DGGITQSPKYLFRKEGQNVTLSCEQNLNHDAMYWYRQDPGQGLRLIYYSQIVNDFQKGDIAEGYSVSREKKESFPLTVTSAQKNPTAFYLCASSTQGQGSYGYTFGSGTRLTVV.

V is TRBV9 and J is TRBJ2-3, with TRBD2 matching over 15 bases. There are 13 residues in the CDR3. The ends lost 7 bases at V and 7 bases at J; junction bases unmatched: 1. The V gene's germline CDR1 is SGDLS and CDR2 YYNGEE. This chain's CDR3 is CASGTSGRNTQYF. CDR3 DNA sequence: TGTGCCAGCGGGACTAGCGGGAGGAATACGCAGTATTTT.

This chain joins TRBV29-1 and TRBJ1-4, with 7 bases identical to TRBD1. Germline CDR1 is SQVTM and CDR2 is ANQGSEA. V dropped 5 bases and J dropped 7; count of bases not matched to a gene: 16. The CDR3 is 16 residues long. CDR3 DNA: TGCAGCGTTAAATCTTGGCAGGGGGGAGCTGGTGAAAAACTGTTTTTT. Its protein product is CSVKSWQGGAGEKLFF.

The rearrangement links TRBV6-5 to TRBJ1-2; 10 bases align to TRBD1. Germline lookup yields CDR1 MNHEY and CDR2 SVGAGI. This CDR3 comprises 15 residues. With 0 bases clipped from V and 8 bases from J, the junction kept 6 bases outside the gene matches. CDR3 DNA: TGTGCCAGCAGTTACTCTAGACAGGGGGCGCGAGGCTACACCTTC. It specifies CASSYSRQGARGYTF.

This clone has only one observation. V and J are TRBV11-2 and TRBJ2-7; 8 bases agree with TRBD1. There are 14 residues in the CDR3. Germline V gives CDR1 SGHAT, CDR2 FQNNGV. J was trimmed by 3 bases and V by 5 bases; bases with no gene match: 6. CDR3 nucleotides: TGTGCCAGCAGCATTCCGGACAGGGTCTACGAGCAGTACTTC. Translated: CASSIPDRVYEQYF.

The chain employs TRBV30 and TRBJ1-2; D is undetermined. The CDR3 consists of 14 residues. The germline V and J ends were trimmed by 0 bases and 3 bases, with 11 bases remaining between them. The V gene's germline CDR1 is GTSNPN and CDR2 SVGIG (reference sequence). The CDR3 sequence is CAWSVLGSDYGYTF. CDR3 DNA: TGTGCCTGGAGTGTACTTGGGTCTGACTATGGCTACACCTTC.

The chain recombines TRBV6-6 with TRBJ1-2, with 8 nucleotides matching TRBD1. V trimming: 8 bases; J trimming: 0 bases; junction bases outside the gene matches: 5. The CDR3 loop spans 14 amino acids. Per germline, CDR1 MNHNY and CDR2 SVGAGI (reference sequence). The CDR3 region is CASFRDRPNYGYTF. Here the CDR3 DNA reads TGTGCCAGCTTCCGGGACAGGCCTAACTATGGCTACACCTTC.

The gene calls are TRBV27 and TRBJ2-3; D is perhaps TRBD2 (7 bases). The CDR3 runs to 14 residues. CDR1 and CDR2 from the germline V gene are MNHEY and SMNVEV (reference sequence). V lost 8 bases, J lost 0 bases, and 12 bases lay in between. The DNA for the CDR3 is TGTGCCAGCGGGGGGGCCGCGAGCACAGATACGCAGTATTTT. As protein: CASGGAASTDTQYF.

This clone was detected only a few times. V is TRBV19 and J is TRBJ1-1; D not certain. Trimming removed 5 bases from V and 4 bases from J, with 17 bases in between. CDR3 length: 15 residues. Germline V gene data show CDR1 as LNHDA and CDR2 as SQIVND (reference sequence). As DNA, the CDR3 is TGTGCCAGTAGTCCCGTTCGGGGAATCGGCACTGAAGCTTTCTTT. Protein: CASSPVRGIGTEAFF. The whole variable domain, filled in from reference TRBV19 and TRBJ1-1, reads DGGITQSPKYLFRKEGQNVTLSCEQNLNHDAMYWYRQDPGQGLRLIYYSQIVNDFQKGDIAEGYSVSREKKESFPLTVTSAQKNPTAFYLCASSPVRGIGTEAFFGQGTRLTVV.

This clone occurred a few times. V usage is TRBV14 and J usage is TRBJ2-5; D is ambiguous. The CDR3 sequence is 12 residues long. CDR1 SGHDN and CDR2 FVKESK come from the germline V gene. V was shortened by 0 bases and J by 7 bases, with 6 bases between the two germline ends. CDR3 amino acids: CASSQDAGTQYF. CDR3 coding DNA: TGTGCCAGCAGCCAAGACGCCGGGACCCAGTACTTC.

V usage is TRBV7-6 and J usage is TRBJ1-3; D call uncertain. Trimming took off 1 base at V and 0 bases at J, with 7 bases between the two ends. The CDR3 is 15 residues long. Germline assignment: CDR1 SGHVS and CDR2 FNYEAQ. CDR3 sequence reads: CASSLDRFSGNTIYF. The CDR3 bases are TGTGCCAGCAGCTTAGATAGGTTCTCTGGAAACACCATATATTTT. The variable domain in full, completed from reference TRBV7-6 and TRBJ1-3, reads GAGVSQSPRYKVTKRGQDVALRCDPISGHVSLYWYRQALGQGPEFLTYFNYEAQQDKSGLPNDRFSAERPEGSISTLTIQRTEQRDSAMYRCASSLDRFSGNTIYFGEGSWLTVV.

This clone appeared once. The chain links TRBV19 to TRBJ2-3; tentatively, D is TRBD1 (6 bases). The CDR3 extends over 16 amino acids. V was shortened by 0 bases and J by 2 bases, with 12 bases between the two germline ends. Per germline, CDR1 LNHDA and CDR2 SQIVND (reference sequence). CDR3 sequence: CASSIDLGQITDTQYF. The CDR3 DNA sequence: TGTGCCAGTAGTATAGATCTGGGACAAATCACAGATACGCAGTATTTT.

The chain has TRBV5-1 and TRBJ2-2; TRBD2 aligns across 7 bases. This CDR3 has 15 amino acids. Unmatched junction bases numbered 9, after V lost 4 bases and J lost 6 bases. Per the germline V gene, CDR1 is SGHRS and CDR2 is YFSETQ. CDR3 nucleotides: TGCGCCAGCAGCCCTGAGGGGAGGGCCGCCGGGGAGCTGTTTTTT. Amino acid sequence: CASSPEGRAAGELFF.